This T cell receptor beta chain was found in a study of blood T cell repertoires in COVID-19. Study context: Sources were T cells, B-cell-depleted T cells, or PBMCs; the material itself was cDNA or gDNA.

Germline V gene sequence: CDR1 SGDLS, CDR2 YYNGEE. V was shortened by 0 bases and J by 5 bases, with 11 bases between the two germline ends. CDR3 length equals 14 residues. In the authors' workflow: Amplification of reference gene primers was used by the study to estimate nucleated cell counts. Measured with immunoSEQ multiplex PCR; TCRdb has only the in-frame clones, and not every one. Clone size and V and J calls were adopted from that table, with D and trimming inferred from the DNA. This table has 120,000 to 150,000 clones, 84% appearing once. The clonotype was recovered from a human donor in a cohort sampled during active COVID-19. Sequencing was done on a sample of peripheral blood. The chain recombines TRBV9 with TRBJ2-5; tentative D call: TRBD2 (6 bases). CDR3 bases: TGTGCCAGCAGCGTAGATACTAGCCTCGAGACCCAGTACTTC. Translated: CASSVDTSLETQYF.